The entry below describes one T cell receptor (beta chain). The regulatory T cell sort gate was CD4+CD25hiCD127low/negative. The data stem from a study of B cell selection in AIRE deficiency. The method was immunoSEQ multiplex PCR; TCRdb's version includes in-frame clones alone and lacks a portion of them. The sample shows about 22,000 clones, 85% to 95% of them seen only once. This CDR3 has 13 residues. V was clipped by 2 bases and J by 4 bases, with 9 bases between them. Germline V gives CDR1 SGHDT, CDR2 YYEEEE. The chain employs TRBV5-6 and TRBJ2-5, with D hard to call. Sample: Tregs sorted from PBMCs. This sequence was found in a human donor with AIRE deficiency. CDR3 amino acids: CASSFYNLETQYF. CDR3 sequence (DNA): TGTGCCAGCAGCTTTTATAATTTAGAGACCCAGTACTTC.